These 7 T cell receptor beta chains originate from one sample sequenced in a study of beta chain features in type 1 diabetes. TCRB transcripts that were expressed got sequenced, as all of the isolated RNA had been reverse transcribed. TCRdb keeps only in-frame clones here, not all; method: immunoSEQ multiplex PCR. Among more than 85,000 clones, approximately 39% were seen once, and the ten largest hold 0.06% to 0.075%. Sequencing input: stem cell memory CD4+ T cells from blood. Source of these receptors: a woman between 18 and 30 years old in good health.

This clone was detected only a few times. This chain connects TRBV19 to TRBJ1-1; TRBD1 agrees at 9 bases. CDR1 LNHDA and CDR2 SQIVND come from the germline V gene (reference sequence). V lost 3 bases and J lost 5; bases outside the gene matches: 7. There are 15 residues in the CDR3. Here the CDR3 DNA reads TGTGCCAGTAGTATTCTGGGACAGGGACGAACTGAAGCTTTCTTT. Protein: CASSILGQGRTEAFF.

The V and J genes are TRBV29-1 and TRBJ1-2; a weak D match, TRBD1 (5 bases). Germline CDR1 and CDR2: SQVTM and ANQGSEA. The CDR3 spans 12 residues. The V end was cut by 7 bases, the J end by 7 bases, with 16 bases between. CDR3 in amino acids: CSAPQGLGGYTF. The CDR3 DNA sequence: TGCAGCGCCCCCCAGGGACTTGGTGGCTACACCTTC.

There are a few counts of this clone. The V call is TRBV30, the J call TRBJ1-5; 7 bases map to TRBD1. V trimming: 5 bases; J trimming: 1 base; junction bases outside the gene matches: 5. The germline CDR1 and CDR2 sequences are GTSNPN and SVGIG (reference sequence). The CDR3 is made up of 14 amino acids. CDR3 DNA: TGTGCCTGGTCGGGACAGAGAAGCAATCAGCCCCAGCATTTT. Protein product: CAWSGQRSNQPQHF.

The rearrangement uses TRBV25-1 and TRBJ2-6; a possible D gene is TRBD1 (5 bases). This CDR3 contains 17 residues. V was cut by 4 bases and J by 0 bases, with 13 bases left in between. The germline gives CDR1 MGHDK, CDR2 SYGVNS. The CDR3 is CASSVAGKSSGANVLTF. Here the CDR3 DNA reads TGTGCCAGCAGTGTGGCAGGGAAGAGCTCTGGGGCCAACGTCCTGACTTTC.

The rearrangement uses TRBV27 and TRBJ2-1; TRBD2 matches at 7 bases. With V trimmed by 2 bases and J by 7 bases, 8 bases remained unmatched. The CDR3 spans 15 residues. Per germline, CDR1 MNHEY and CDR2 SMNVEV (reference sequence). The CDR3 sequence: CASSLGAGAGNEQFF. The DNA for the CDR3 is TGTGCCAGCAGTTTAGGGGCGGGAGCTGGTAATGAGCAGTTCTTC.

The rearrangement joins TRBV28 to TRBJ2-7, with a weak D call TRBD1 (6 bases). V shed 7 bases and J shed 5 bases, with 12 bases lying between them. Germline V CDR1 and CDR2: MDHEN, SYDVKM. The CDR3 totals 12 residues. The CDR3, as DNA: TGTGCCAGCACACAGGGTCCGGACGAGCAGTACTTC. It encodes CASTQGPDEQYF.

The chain combines TRBV6-5 with TRBJ2-6; D possibly corresponds to TRBD2 (6 bases). The germline V gene encodes CDR1 MNHEY and CDR2 SVGAGI. Trimming cost V 11 bases and J 0 bases, with 8 bases left between them. The CDR3 has 13 amino acids. CDR3 sequence: CAGGNSGANVLTF. The CDR3 bases are TGTGCCGGCGGGAACTCTGGGGCCAACGTCCTGACTTTC.